Sequencing of this TCR beta chain was carried out in a study of blood T cell repertoires in COVID-19. Study in general: Collection of acute and convalescent COVID-19 samples took place in the United States, Italy and Spain.

Germline V gene sequence: CDR1 MGHRA, CDR2 YSYEKL. The CDR3 consists of 19 residues. V lost 2 bases to trimming and J lost 1 base; unmatched junction nucleotides: 10. This clone was picked up one time. Data came from immunoSEQ multiplex PCR; TCRdb stores just in-frame clones and leaves some out. The sample holds 75,000 to 80,000 clones, around 90% seen once. Sample: peripheral blood. The V call is TRBV4-1, the J call TRBJ2-3; 12 nucleotides align to TRBD2. This TCR was sampled from a human donor in a cohort sampled during active COVID-19. The CDR3 sequence is CASSQSRLAGALRTDTQYF. CDR3 nucleotides: TGCGCCAGCAGCCAATCTCGACTAGCGGGGGCCCTTCGCACAGATACGCAGTATTTT.